Listed here are 6 T cell receptor beta chains from one sample, sequenced in a study of blood T cell repertoires in COVID-19. Here immunoSEQ multiplex PCR was the method, and the copy in TCRdb shows in-frame clones only, minus some. The table lists around 170,000 clones, roughly 70% of them singletons. The specimen was peripheral blood. The receptors here all came from a woman older than 75 with acute or convalescent COVID-19.

The chain employs TRBV7-8 and TRBJ2-7; unclear D gene. Trimming pared 2 bases from V and 3 bases from J, leaving 5 bases between. This CDR3 is 12 amino acids long. Germline CDR1 reads SGHVS; CDR2 reads FQNEAQ. The CDR3: CASSLFLYEQYF. The CDR3 DNA is TGTGCCAGCAGCTTATTTCTCTACGAGCAGTACTTC.

This sequence joins TRBV7-8 and TRBJ1-1; D remains ambiguous. From germline, CDR1 is SGHVS and CDR2 FQNEAQ. There are 11 residues in the CDR3. Trimming removed 1 base from V and 9 bases from J, with 6 bases in between. The CDR3 bases are TGTGCCAGCAGCTTAGGCGCAAAAGCTTTCTTT. Translating it yields CASSLGAKAFF.

The V call is TRBV18, the J call TRBJ2-2; 8 bases fit TRBD2. This CDR3 contains 18 residues. The germline CDR1 and CDR2 sequences are KGHSH and LQKENI. V was clipped by 3 bases and J by 5 bases; unmatched bases: 14. In DNA, the CDR3 is TGTGCCAGCTCACCTTTTCGCACAAGCGGGACTAGGACCGGGGAGCTGTTTTTT. This gives the protein CASSPFRTSGTRTGELFF.

The chain couples TRBV27 to TRBJ2-7, with 8 bases lining up with TRBD1. This CDR3 is 16 amino acids long. The trim removed 5 bases at V and 3 bases at J, leaving 12 bases unmatched. Germline V gene data show CDR1 as MNHEY and CDR2 as SMNVEV (reference sequence). This CDR3 reads CASSPFLGQGVYEQYF. The CDR3 nucleotides read TGTGCCAGCAGTCCCTTCCTAGGACAGGGAGTCTACGAGCAGTACTTC.

The rearrangement joins TRBV28 to TRBJ2-7, with a tentative D call TRBD1 (5 bases). Trimming pared 4 bases from V and 6 bases from J, leaving 19 bases between. The length of the CDR3 is 15 residues. Germline lookup yields CDR1 MDHEN and CDR2 SYDVKM. CDR3 in amino acids: CASSSNRKSPFEQYF. The CDR3 DNA reads as TGTGCCAGCAGTTCCAACAGGAAATCGCCCTTCGAGCAGTACTTC.

The V and J genes are TRBV10-3 and TRBJ1-2, with TRBD1 as a possible D gene (6 bases). Trimming removed 0 bases at V and 5 bases at J, with 7 bases between. Germline CDR1 is ENHRY and CDR2 is SYGVKD. The CDR3 consists of 13 residues. CDR3 in amino acids: CAISESQGYGYTF. As DNA, the CDR3 is TGTGCCATCAGTGAGTCCCAGGGGTATGGCTACACCTTC.